This TCR beta chain is drawn from a study of blood T cell repertoires in COVID-19. Study-wide context: Donors in the United States, Italy and Spain gave samples during acute or convalescent COVID-19.

Trimming stripped 0 bases from V and 6 bases from J, with 12 bases between. The length of the CDR3 is 15 residues. The germline CDR1 and CDR2 sequences are SGHTA and FQGTGA. Assignments of participants to cohorts depended upon their own reported clinical history. As handled by the study authors: Estimated nucleated cell counts came from reference gene primer amplification. The assay was immunoSEQ multiplex PCR, and TCRdb's table has in-frame clones only and misses some. For V, J and clone size, that table is used; D and trimming come from the DNA. The sample shows roughly 180,000 clones, roughly 87% of them seen only once.

Specimen: PBMCs or T cells enriched from blood (not recorded which). The V and J genes are TRBV7-3 and TRBJ2-1, with a weak D call TRBD2 (6 bases). The receptor was derived from a woman in her 30s who had recovered from COVID-19. CDR3 amino acids: CASSLTSAGSNEQFF. In DNA form, the CDR3 reads TGTGCCAGCAGCTTAACCTCCGCCGGGAGCAATGAGCAGTTCTTC.